This T cell receptor (beta chain) is drawn from a study of T cells in localized non-small cell lung cancer. Only in-frame clones appear in the TCRdb table, and some are missing; sequencing was by immunoSEQ multiplex PCR. The profile shows tens of thousands of clones, about four fifths of them singletons. Whole-study results and caveats: Adjacent lung held a median roughly 56 of the top 100 tumor clones.

Only one count was recorded for this clone. The antigen remains unidentified. The CDR3 contains 17 residues. CDR1 and CDR2 from the germline V gene are SGHVS and FNYEAQ. The junction had 12 bases not matched to a gene; V was cut back by 5 bases and J by 0 bases. The chain carries TRBV7-6 and TRBJ2-5; the match to TRBD2 covers 7 bases. The sequence was obtained from a female donor aged 60 or older with stage II squamous cell lung carcinoma. The starting material was peripheral blood, obtained before any cancer treatment. CDR3 protein: CASSQRSGETHQETQYF. CDR3 nucleotides: TGTGCCAGCAGCCAACGGAGCGGGGAGACTCACCAAGAGACCCAGTACTTC.